A single sample is the source of the 8 T cell receptor beta chains below, sequenced in a study of CD8 T cells in ankylosing spondylitis. The study's findings and limits: What appeared characteristic of ankylosing spondylitis blood was a TCR beta motif of 7 or 8 highly homologous variants.

These receptors lack a known antigen. Each CDR3 protein gets one entry after TCRdb re-called the 5' RACE reads with MiXCR. The data contain about 800,000 distinct CDR3 sequences, approximately 12% of them singletons. Sequenced material: blood, either unsorted or a sorted T cell fraction (not recorded which). These receptor sequences come from a male donor with ankylosing spondylitis.

The chain carries TRBV6-2 or TRBV6-3 and TRBJ2-4; D is perhaps TRBD2 (5 bases). The germline V and J ends were trimmed by 5 bases and 0 bases, with 14 bases remaining between them. Per germline, CDR1 MNHEY and CDR2 SVGEGT. The CDR3 contains 16 residues. Here the CDR3 reads CASSERRFLAKNIQYF. The CDR3 DNA reads as TGTGCCAGCAGTGAGAGGAGGTTCCTAGCCAAAAACATTCAGTACTTC.

This clonotype has just a few counts. The V gene is TRBV6-1, the J gene TRBJ1-2; no definite D call. There are 13 residues in the CDR3. The V gene lost 6 bases and the J gene lost 6 bases, with 14 bases spanning the gap. The V gene's germline CDR1 is MNHNS and CDR2 SASEGT. The CDR3 sequence is CASSLRGWDGYTF. For the CDR3, the DNA is TGTGCCAGCAGCTTGCGGGGTTGGGATGGCTACACCTTC.

This clonotype was seen more than once but under ten times. The chain recombines TRBV7-6 with TRBJ2-3, with D perhaps TRBD2 (5 bases). The CDR3 totals 14 residues. V was clipped by 4 bases and J by 0 bases, with 8 bases between them. Germline V gene data show CDR1 as SGHVS and CDR2 as FNYEAQ. The CDR3 loop reads CASSSRASTDTQYF. CDR3 nucleotide sequence: TGTGCCAGCAGCTCGCGGGCTAGCACAGATACGCAGTATTTT.

The table lists this clonotype with many counts. The chain employs TRBV7-6 and TRBJ2-5; D is possibly TRBD1 (5 bases). CDR3 length: 14 residues. V was clipped by 2 bases and J by 5 bases, with 12 bases between them. Germline CDR1 SGHVS, CDR2 FNYEAQ. This CDR3 is CASSLPGRVETQYF. Written as DNA, the CDR3 is TGTGCCAGCAGCTTACCCGGCAGGGTTGAGACCCAGTACTTC. Looking up the rest from reference TRBV7-6 and TRBJ2-5 gives the full variable domain: GAGVSQSPRYKVTKRGQDVALRCDPISGHVSLYWYRQALGQGPEFLTYFNYEAQQDKSGLPNDRFSAERPEGSISTLTIQRTEQRDSAMYRCASSLPGRVETQYFGPGTRLLVL.

This clonotype turned up a few times. The chain joins TRBV7-2 to TRBJ1-5; D gene ambiguous. The ends were cut back, 2 bases at V and 1 base at J, with 6 bases in the middle. The CDR3 spans 14 residues. CDR1 SGHTA and CDR2 FQGNSA come from the germline V gene. In DNA form, the CDR3 reads TGTGCCAGCAGCTTAATCGACAGCAATCAGCCCCAGCATTTT. It specifies CASSLIDSNQPQHF.

This sequence joins TRBV6-1 and TRBJ2-3, with 10 bases identical to TRBD2. Germline V CDR1 and CDR2: MNHNS, SASEGT. Losses at the gene ends were 6 bases for V and 8 bases for J; bases not matched to a gene: 8. The CDR3 runs to 14 residues. The CDR3 loop is CASRERGGSGTQYF. The CDR3 nucleotides are TGTGCCAGCAGGGAGCGGGGGGGATCGGGTACGCAGTATTTT.

This clonotype appeared many times. This chain links TRBV6-2 or TRBV6-3 with TRBJ2-2; D call uncertain. Looked up from germline, CDR1 is MNHEY and CDR2 is SVGEGT. The V gene lost 2 bases and the J gene lost 3 bases, with 4 bases spanning the gap. The CDR3 spans 13 residues. CDR3 bases: TGTGCCAGCAGTTACAGGGACACCGGGGAGCTGTTTTTT. This gives the protein CASSYRDTGELFF.

This chain connects TRBV7-6 to TRBJ1-4; D not certain. The ends were cut back, 1 base at V and 8 bases at J, with 11 bases in the middle. Germline V gene sequence: CDR1 SGHVS, CDR2 FNYEAQ. This CDR3 is built from 14 residues. The CDR3 nucleotides read TGTGCCAGCAGCTTAGTGGGATTTCAGGAAAAACTGTTTTTT. Protein: CASSLVGFQEKLFF.